The rows below give T cell receptor beta chains drawn from one sample of a study of response to subunit inactivated influenza vaccine. MiXCR, run by TCRdb on the RT-PCR reads, gives a single entry per CDR3 protein. Of over 800,000 distinct CDR3 sequences in the sample, around 20% were seen once. The material sequenced was PBMCs from blood, taken more than 4 days after vaccination. The receptors here all came from a man in his fifties who received an inactivated influenza vaccine. Each CDR3 is given with its conserved first and last residue. A D gene is named only where the DNA matches it firmly. Size is omitted from some rows. Given values are once, few, many or a class for expanded clones.

size: .; V: TRBV15; D: .; J: TRBJ2-7; DNA: TGTGCCACCACGTTTTGGGAGAGTCCCTACGACCAGTACTTC; CDR3: CATTFWESPYDQYF
size: .; V: TRBV2; D: .; J: TRBJ1-6; DNA: TGTGCCAGCAGTGAGGATTTTTATTCACCCCTCCACTTT; CDR3: CASSEDFYSPLHF
size: .; V: TRBV2; D: .; J: TRBJ1-5; DNA: TGTGCCAGCAGTGATCGGGGAAGTCAGCCCCAGCATTTT; CDR3: CASSDRGSQPQHF
size: .; V: TRBV10-3; D: .; J: TRBJ2-2; DNA: TGTGCCAACCAAGGGAACACCGGGGAGCTGTTTTTT; CDR3: CANQGNTGELFF
size: .; V: TRBV7-3; D: .; J: TRBJ2-1; DNA: TGTGCCAGCAGCCCCAATTATGATGAGCAGTTCTTC; CDR3: CASSPNYDEQFF
size: few; V: TRBV11-2; D: .; J: TRBJ2-5; DNA: TGTGCCAGCAGCTACCTTCGGAGCCGGGTCCAAGAGACCCAGTACTTC; CDR3: CASSYLRSRVQETQYF
size: few; V: TRBV12-3/TRBV12-4; D: .; J: TRBJ1-6; DNA: TGTGCCAGCAGTTTGTCCCAAGCAGGCAATTCACCCCTCCACTTT; CDR3: CASSLSQAGNSPLHF
size: .; V: TRBV30; D: .; J: TRBJ2-5; DNA: TGTGCCTGGAGTATTGGGCCCCAAGAGACCCAGTACTTC; CDR3: CAWSIGPQETQYF
size: .; V: TRBV9; D: TRBD2; J: TRBJ2-7; DNA: TGTGCCAGCAGCGTAGATGGGGGGGACTCCTACGAGCAGTACTTC; CDR3: CASSVDGGDSYEQYF
size: .; V: TRBV12-3/TRBV12-4; D: .; J: TRBJ2-7; DNA: TGTGCCAGCAGTTCTTCTAGCAGAGCCTACGAGCAGTACTTC; CDR3: CASSSSSRAYEQYF
size: .; V: TRBV7-8; D: .; J: TRBJ2-7; DNA: TGTGCCAGCAGCCAAGAAGGGGGATTCCGAGGGGAGCAGTACTTC; CDR3: CASSQEGGFRGEQYF
size: .; V: TRBV12-3/TRBV12-4; D: TRBD1; J: TRBJ2-1; DNA: TGTGCCAGCAGTTTAGGGGACAGGGTAAACGAGCAGTTCTTC; CDR3: CASSLGDRVNEQFF
size: many; V: TRBV7-2; D: TRBD2; J: TRBJ2-7; DNA: TGTGCCAGCAGCTTAGTAGCGGGAGGAGGGGAGCAGTACTTC; CDR3: CASSLVAGGGEQYF
size: .; V: TRBV5-1; D: TRBD2; J: TRBJ2-2; DNA: TGCGCCAGCACCTCTAGCGGGACCCCCGGGGAGCTGTTTTTT; CDR3: CASTSSGTPGELFF
size: few; V: TRBV27; D: TRBD2; J: TRBJ2-1; DNA: TGTGCCAGCAGTTTAGCCACTAGCGGGGGGGCCTTTGGAGAGCAGTTCTTC; CDR3: CASSLATSGGAFGEQFF
size: .; V: TRBV20-1; D: TRBD2; J: TRBJ2-7; DNA: TGCAGTGCTAGAGCCGGATTAGGACTAGCGGGAGGAGACGAGCAGTACTTC; CDR3: CSARAGLGLAGGDEQYF
size: .; V: TRBV5-1; D: .; J: TRBJ1-5; DNA: TGCGCCAGCAGCTGGGAGGCAGGGGTTCAGCCCCAGCATTTT; CDR3: CASSWEAGVQPQHF
size: .; V: TRBV7-2; D: .; J: TRBJ2-4; DNA: TGTGCCAGCAGCTTAAGCAACCTAGCCAAAAACATTCAGTACTTC; CDR3: CASSLSNLAKNIQYF
size: many; V: TRBV29-1; D: .; J: TRBJ2-1; DNA: TGCAGCGTGGGGGGGGTACAGGGGACGCCACAAAGCTCCTACAATGAGCAGTTCTTC; CDR3: CSVGGVQGTPQSSYNEQFF
size: few; V: TRBV2; D: .; J: TRBJ2-7; DNA: TGTGCCAGCAGTGAAGGGGACCTCGAGCAGTACTTC; CDR3: CASSEGDLEQYF